This T cell receptor (beta chain) was profiled in a study of blood T cell repertoires in COVID-19. Study-wide background: Samples taken during acute and convalescent COVID-19 were collected in the United States, Italy and Spain.

The CDR3 length is 13 residues. The germline V and J ends were trimmed by 0 bases and 11 bases, with 13 bases remaining between them. CDR1 is MNHNY and CDR2 is SVGAGI in the germline V gene (reference sequence). Assay used: immunoSEQ multiplex PCR; TCRdb lists only in-frame clones, some missing. The table records about 140,000 clones, around four fifths of them present only once. Input material: peripheral blood. This sequence originates from an elderly woman with acute or convalescent COVID-19. The genes are TRBV6-6 and TRBJ1-1; weak D call: TRBD1 (5 bases). The CDR3 loop is CASSYSQADKAFF. The CDR3 DNA follows: TGTGCCAGCAGTTACTCCCAGGCGGACAAGGCTTTCTTT.